This TCR beta chain was recorded in a study of T cell responses to AZD1222 COVID-19 vaccine. General observations from the study: Only a handful of people who got AZD1222 tested seropositive at baseline.

The repertoire was sequenced with immunoSEQ multiplex PCR; TCRdb's copy has only in-frame clones and lacks some. This repertoire shows over 150,000 clones, approximately 87% found once; its top ten account for over 4%. CDR3 size: 15 residues. Germline-derived CDR1 and CDR2 are LGHDT and YNNKEL (reference sequence). V was clipped by 4 bases and J by 2 bases; unmatched bases: 7. For this clone: The antigen is not known.

V gene TRBV3-1 (or the pseudogene TRBV3-2) combines with J gene TRBJ1-2, with 7 bases aligning to TRBD1. This specimen consisted of peripheral blood, obtained 28 days after the second AZD1222 dose. The TCR originated in an adult who received the AZD1222 COVID-19 vaccine. CDR3 region: CASSLLAGGNYGYTF. The CDR3, as DNA: TGTGCCAGCAGCCTGTTAGCAGGGGGGAACTATGGCTACACCTTC.